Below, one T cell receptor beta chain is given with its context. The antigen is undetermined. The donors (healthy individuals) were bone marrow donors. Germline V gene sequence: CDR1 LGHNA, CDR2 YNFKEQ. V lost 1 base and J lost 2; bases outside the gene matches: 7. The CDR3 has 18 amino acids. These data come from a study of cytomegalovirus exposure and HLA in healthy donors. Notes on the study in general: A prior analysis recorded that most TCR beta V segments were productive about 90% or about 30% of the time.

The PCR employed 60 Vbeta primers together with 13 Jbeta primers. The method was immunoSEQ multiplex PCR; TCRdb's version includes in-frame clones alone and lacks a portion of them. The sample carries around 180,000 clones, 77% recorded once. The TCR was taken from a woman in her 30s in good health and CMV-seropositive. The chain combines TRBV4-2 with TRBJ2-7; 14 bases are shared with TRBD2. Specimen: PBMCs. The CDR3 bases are TGTGCCAGCAGCCAAGGGACTAGCGGGAGGTCGAGCCCCTACGAGCAGTACTTC. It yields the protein CASSQGTSGRSSPYEQYF.